This passage covers 25 T cell receptor beta chains from one sample sequenced in a study of blood T cells in healthy people across ages. A second PCR, run for roughly 7 to 11 cycles, used a sample-barcoded 5' primer plus a J-beta primer mix. TCRdb ran MiXCR on the 5' RACE reads and lists one entry per CDR3 protein. The table has 700,000 or so distinct CDR3 sequences, about 20% seen once; the top ten hold under 25%. Input material: blood. The receptors derive from a man between 70 and 80 years old in good health.

The rearrangement uses TRBV5-1 and TRBJ1-2; 8 positions agree with TRBD1. The CDR3 is made up of 14 amino acids. V was clipped by 3 bases and J by 4 bases; unmatched bases: 5. Germline V gene data show CDR1 as SGHRS and CDR2 as YFSETQ. In nucleotides, the CDR3 is TGCGCCAGCAGCTCACAGGGGGACCTCTATGGCTACACCTTC. Protein sequence: CASSSQGDLYGYTF. Drawing the rest from reference TRBV5-1 and TRBJ1-2, the complete variable domain is KAGVTQTPRYLIKTRGQQVTLSCSPISGHRSVSWYQQTPGQGLQFLFEYFSETQRNKGNFPGRFSGRQFSNSRSEMNVSTLELGDSALYLCASSSQGDLYGYTFGSGTRLTVV.

The chain links TRBV4-1 to TRBJ1-1; 8 bases agree with TRBD1. After removal of 0 bases from V and 6 bases from J, the junction contained 6 bases not matched to a gene. This CDR3 comprises 15 residues. Germline CDR1 is MGHRA and CDR2 is YSYEKL. CDR3 loop: CASSQEDRAFAEAFF. The DNA of the CDR3 is TGCGCCAGCAGCCAAGAGGACAGGGCTTTCGCTGAAGCTTTCTTT.

The rearrangement links TRBV28 to TRBJ2-2; 7 positions match TRBD1. Germline V gives CDR1 MDHEN, CDR2 SYDVKM. The CDR3 covers 16 residues. V shed 8 bases, J shed 1 base, and the junction held 10 bases outside the gene matches. CDR3 sequence: CASGANRGENTGELFF. CDR3 nucleotides: TGTGCCAGCGGTGCTAACAGGGGAGAGAACACCGGGGAGCTGTTTTTT.

In its sample, this clonotype was seen many times. CDR3 sequence (DNA): TGTGCCAGCAGTTTAGCGGTGACGGCGAGTCAGCCCCAGCATTTT. Its translation: CASSLAVTASQPQHF. This chain uses TRBV12-3 or TRBV12-4 with TRBJ1-5, with unresolved D. This CDR3 comprises 15 residues. V gave up 0 bases and J gave up 6 bases, with 12 bases separating them.

The chain employs TRBV5-1 and TRBJ2-5; the match to TRBD1 covers 8 bases. The V and J ends lost 2 bases and 6 bases, in that order; junction bases with no gene match: 6. Per the germline V gene, CDR1 is SGHRS and CDR2 is YFSETQ. This CDR3 has 14 residues. The CDR3 DNA reads TGCGCCAGCAGCTTCCCAGGGGGCGGGAAGACCCAGTACTTC. Translating it yields CASSFPGGGKTQYF.

This clonotype appeared a few times. The CDR3 reads CSARDEQGVRQPQHF. CDR3 coding DNA: TGCAGTGCTAGAGATGAACAGGGTGTTCGACAGCCCCAGCATTTT. The V call is TRBV20-1, the J call TRBJ1-5, with a weak D call TRBD1 (6 bases). Germline assignment: CDR1 DFQATT and CDR2 SNEGSKA (reference sequence). This CDR3 contains 15 residues. Trimming took off 0 bases at V and 7 bases at J, with 16 bases between the two ends.

This clonotype was counted between two and nine times. For the CDR3, the DNA is TGTGCCAGCAGCCAAGTTGACAGGGGCTCCTACGAGCAGTACTTC. Its protein product is CASSQVDRGSYEQYF. The V and J genes are TRBV3-1 and TRBJ2-7; 8 bases agree with TRBD1. V trimming: 1 base; J trimming: 0 bases; junction bases outside the gene matches: 2. CDR3 length: 15 residues. Germline V gene lookup returns CDR1 LGHDT and CDR2 YNNKEL (reference sequence).

This chain links TRBV24-1 with TRBJ2-3; D gene unclear. V dropped 4 bases and J dropped 3 bases, with 7 bases sitting between them. The germline CDR1 and CDR2 sequences are KGHDR and SFDVKD. The CDR3 runs 13 residues. CDR3 sequence: CATSEVRTDTQYF. The CDR3 DNA reads as TGTGCCACCAGTGAGGTGCGGACAGATACGCAGTATTTT.

This clonotype came up a few times. This sequence joins TRBV6-2 or TRBV6-3 and TRBJ1-2, with a tentative D call TRBD1 (5 bases). Germline-derived CDR1 and CDR2 are MNHEY and SVGEGT. V lost 5 bases and J lost 4, with 17 bases in between. The CDR3 has 15 residues. DNA of the CDR3: TGTGCCAGCAGTAACCGGGACCCACTCGTCTATGGCTACACCTTC. Protein product: CASSNRDPLVYGYTF.

CDR3 bases: TGTGCCGCGGCAGAGGGGGAGACCCAGTACTTC. Residues: CAAAEGETQYF. The rearrangement uses TRBV6-2 or TRBV6-3 and TRBJ2-5; D may correspond to TRBD1 or TRBD2 (5 bases each). The CDR3 has 11 residues. Between the trimmed V and J ends, which lost 11 bases and 5 bases, there was a span of 12 bases. The germline V gene encodes CDR1 MNHEY and CDR2 SVGEGT.

Comment on this clonotype: At one of its ends the junction is not consistent with the germline gene, which may arise from a read error. V gene TRBV3-1 combines with J gene TRBJ1-2; no clear D. Germline-derived CDR1 and CDR2 are LGHDT and YNNKEL (reference sequence). This CDR3 is 13 amino acids long. CDR3 loop: CAGSLKGGYGYTF. The CDR3 coding sequence is TGTGCCGGCAGCCTAAAGGGAGGATATGGCTACACCTTC.

This clonotype showed up just a few times. This chain uses TRBV18 with TRBJ2-3; TRBD1 matches at 7 bases. The length of the CDR3 is 15 residues. Germline CDR1 reads KGHSH; CDR2 reads LQKENI. The V segment lost 2 bases and the J segment 3 bases; nucleotides outside the gene matches: 5. Written as DNA, the CDR3 is TGTGCCAGCTCACCAACGAGGGGGCCGACAGATACGCAGTATTTT. This sequence encodes CASSPTRGPTDTQYF. Supplemented by reference TRBV18 and TRBJ2-3, the full variable domain reads NAGVMQNPRHLVRRRGQEARLRCSPMKGHSHVYWYRQLPEEGLKFMVYLQKENIIDESGMPKERFSAEFPKEGPSILRIQQVVRGDSAAYFCASSPTRGPTDTQYFGPGTRLTVL.

Ten or more counts support this clonotype. The chain employs TRBV2 and TRBJ2-3, with 7 bases that match TRBD2. The J segment lost 2 bases and the V segment lost 7 bases, leaving 6 bases of the junction unmatched. This CDR3 spans 14 amino acids. Germline assignment: CDR1 SNHLY and CDR2 FYNNEI. In DNA form, the CDR3 reads TGTGCCAGCATCCGGGGGGTTCTCACAGATACGCAGTATTTT. As protein: CASIRGVLTDTQYF.

This clonotype was counted between two and nine times. The chain recombines TRBV12-3 or TRBV12-4 with TRBJ2-2, with D possibly being TRBD2 (5 bases). The CDR3 loop spans 16 amino acids. Trimming shortened V by 6 bases and J by 3 bases, and 17 bases separated the two germline ends. CDR3 amino acids: CASSPTRSGYTGELFF. The CDR3 DNA reads TGTGCCAGCAGCCCTACTAGATCCGGGTACACCGGGGAGCTGTTTTTT.

The rearrangement uses TRBV7-2 and TRBJ2-3; 7 bases align to TRBD2. This CDR3 has 15 amino acids. V shed 6 bases, J shed 0 bases, and the junction held 6 bases outside the gene matches. From germline, CDR1 is SGHTA and CDR2 FQGNSA. CDR3 nucleotide sequence: TGTGCCAGCAGGGCAACTAGCGCCAGCACAGATACGCAGTATTTT. Translation gives CASRATSASTDTQYF.

This clonotype was counted a few times. The V call is TRBV6-6, the J call TRBJ2-5, with a weak D call TRBD1 (5 bases). The CDR3 has 14 amino acids. V shed 2 bases and J shed 3 bases, with 10 bases lying between them. Per germline, CDR1 MNHNY and CDR2 SVGAGI (reference sequence). The CDR3 protein is CASSYGASKETQYF. The CDR3 region has the DNA TGTGCCAGCAGTTACGGGGCTTCAAAAGAGACCCAGTACTTC.

This chain uses TRBV7-6 with TRBJ2-2; 8 bases align to TRBD1. The CDR3 has 17 amino acids. Per the germline V gene, CDR1 is SGHVS and CDR2 is FNYEAQ. V shed 0 bases, J shed 5 bases, and the junction held 8 bases outside the gene matches. The CDR3 loop reads CASSLAAGTGGTGELFF. CDR3 coding DNA: TGTGCCAGCAGCTTAGCGGCTGGGACAGGTGGGACCGGGGAGCTGTTTTTT.

The table lists this clonotype with a count of one. The chain employs TRBV28 and TRBJ2-5; a weak D match, TRBD1 (5 bases). The CDR3 is 14 amino acids. Trimming cost V 6 bases and J 3 bases, with 14 bases left between them. Germline CDR1 reads MDHEN; CDR2 reads SYDVKM. CDR3 sequence reads: CASSLAYRKETQYF. CDR3 coding DNA: TGTGCCAGCAGCCTGGCTTACAGGAAAGAGACCCAGTACTTC.

The gene calls are TRBV6-1 and TRBJ1-6; a possible D gene is TRBD1 (6 bases). The germline V and J ends were trimmed by 2 bases and 5 bases, with 10 bases remaining between them. Germline V lookup: CDR1 MNHNS, CDR2 SASEGT. This CDR3 spans 15 amino acids. The CDR3 here is CASSELGQDNSPLHF. CDR3 coding DNA: TGTGCCAGCAGTGAATTGGGACAAGATAATTCACCCCTCCACTTT.

This clonotype turned up a few times. The CDR3 here is CASSELGLRGEQYF. CDR3 nucleotides: TGTGCCAGCAGTGAATTGGGGTTACGCGGCGAGCAGTACTTC. V is TRBV6-1 and J is TRBJ2-7; D gene uncertain. The V end was cut by 2 bases, the J end by 6 bases, with 14 bases between. This CDR3 contains 14 residues. Looked up from germline, CDR1 is MNHNS and CDR2 is SASEGT.

As for this clonotype: The junction does not match germline at one end; this may be a read error. The chain is built from TRBV6-1 and TRBJ1-2; a possible D gene is TRBD1 (5 bases). The CDR3 has 17 residues. Germline V lookup: CDR1 MNHNS, CDR2 SASEGT. The CDR3 sequence: CASSGAGGRTSNYGYTF. CDR3 sequence (DNA): TGTGCCAGCAGTGGAGCGGGGGGACGAACCTCTAATTATGGCTACACCTTC.

In the case of this clonotype: A junction boundary mismatches the germline segment, possibly from a read error. The chain is built from TRBV12-3 or TRBV12-4 and TRBJ2-1, with a possible D match to TRBD2 (5 bases). This CDR3 contains 12 residues. The CDR3 DNA is TGTGCCAGCAGTTTAGCCGGAGGCCTTGGGTACTTC. Translation: CASSLAGGLGYF.

This clonotype appeared a single time. The chain has TRBV20-1 and TRBJ2-1; possible D gene TRBD2, 6 bases. CDR1 is DFQATT, CDR2 SNEGSKA, per germline (reference sequence). Trimming took off 1 base at V and 4 bases at J, with 14 bases between the two ends. The CDR3 runs 15 residues. CDR3 residues: CSARGWVGGYNEQFF. Written as DNA, the CDR3 is TGCAGTGCTAGAGGGTGGGTGGGGGGATACAATGAGCAGTTCTTC.

This clonotype was detected a few times. The chain couples TRBV7-2 to TRBJ1-1; TRBD1 is a possible D gene (5 bases). Between the trimmed V and J ends, which lost 2 bases and 1 base, there was a span of 11 bases. Germline CDR1 is SGHTA and CDR2 is FQGNSA. This CDR3 contains 15 residues. The DNA for the CDR3 is TGTGCCAGCAGCTTACAGGGAATGGGGAACACTGAAGCTTTCTTT. The encoded protein is CASSLQGMGNTEAFF.

This clonotype was detected only a few times. The chain recombines TRBV7-2 with TRBJ2-5, with TRBD2 matching 12 bases. Matching the DNA end better, TRBJ2-1 makes the J call doubtful. Germline V gene sequence: CDR1 SGHTA, CDR2 FQGNSA. The CDR3 sequence is 17 residues long. The CDR3 bases are TGTGCCAGCAGCTTGTGGGCTAGCGGGGGGGCCGGCGATGAGCAGTTCTTC. Its translation: CASSLWASGGAGDEQFF.